This record looks at one TCR beta chain sequence and its context. Its cognate antigen is unknown. This record belongs to a study of cytomegalovirus exposure and HLA in healthy donors. Study context: HLA-typed donors contributed 65 million to 85 million unique TCRs, which were held in an early data release.

Study findings and constraints: Several V segments, TRBV6-2 and TRBV6-3 among them, could not be told apart and were dropped.

The PCR was carried out with 60 Vbeta primers and 13 Jbeta primers. The method was immunoSEQ multiplex PCR; TCRdb's version includes in-frame clones alone and lacks a portion of them. The data show roughly 100,000 clones, with approximately 79% seen just once and roughly 3.9% held by the top ten. This CDR3 is built from 14 residues. Between the trimmed V and J ends, which lost 3 bases and 2 bases, there was a span of 11 bases. Germline V gene data show CDR1 as SGDLS and CDR2 as YYNGEE. The receptor comes from a man in his fifties in good health and CMV-seropositive. V and J are TRBV9 and TRBJ2-5; D is possibly TRBD1 (6 bases). Sequences were obtained from PBMCs. The CDR3 nucleotides read TGTGCCAGCAGCGAACAGGGCGGTCAAGAGACCCAGTACTTC. Protein sequence: CASSEQGGQETQYF.